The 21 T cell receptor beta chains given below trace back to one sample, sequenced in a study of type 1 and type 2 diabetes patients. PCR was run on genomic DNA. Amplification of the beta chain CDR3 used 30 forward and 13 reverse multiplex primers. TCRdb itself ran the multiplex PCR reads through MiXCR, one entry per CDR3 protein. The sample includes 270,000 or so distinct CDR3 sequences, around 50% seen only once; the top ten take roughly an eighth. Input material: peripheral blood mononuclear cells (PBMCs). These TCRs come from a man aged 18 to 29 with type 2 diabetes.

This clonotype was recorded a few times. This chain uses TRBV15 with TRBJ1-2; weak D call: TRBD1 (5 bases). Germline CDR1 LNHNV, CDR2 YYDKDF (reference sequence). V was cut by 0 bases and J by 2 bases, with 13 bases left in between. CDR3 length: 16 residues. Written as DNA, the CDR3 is TGTGCCACCAGCAGAGATCCCAGCAGGGTCAACTATGGCTACACCTTC. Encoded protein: CATSRDPSRVNYGYTF.

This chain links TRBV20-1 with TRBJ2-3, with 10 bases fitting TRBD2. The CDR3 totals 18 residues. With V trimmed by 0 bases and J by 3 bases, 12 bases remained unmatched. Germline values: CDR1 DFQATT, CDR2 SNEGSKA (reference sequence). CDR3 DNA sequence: TGCAGTGCTAGAGATCGGGCTAGCGGGAGTGATGTGACAGATACGCAGTATTTT. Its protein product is CSARDRASGSDVTDTQYF.

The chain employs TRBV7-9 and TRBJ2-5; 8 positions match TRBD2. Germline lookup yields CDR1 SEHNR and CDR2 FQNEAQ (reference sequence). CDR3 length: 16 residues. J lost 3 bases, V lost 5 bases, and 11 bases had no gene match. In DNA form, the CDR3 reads TGTGCCAGCAGCCTTGCATCGGGACTAGTTGAAGAGACCCAGTACTTC. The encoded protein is CASSLASGLVEETQYF.

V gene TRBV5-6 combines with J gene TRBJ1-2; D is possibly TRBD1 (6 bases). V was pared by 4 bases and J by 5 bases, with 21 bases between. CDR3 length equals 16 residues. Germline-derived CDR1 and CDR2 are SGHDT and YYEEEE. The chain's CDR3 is CASSPQGHKPLYGYTF. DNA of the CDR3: TGTGCCAGCAGCCCTCAGGGGCACAAACCTTTGTATGGCTACACCTTC.

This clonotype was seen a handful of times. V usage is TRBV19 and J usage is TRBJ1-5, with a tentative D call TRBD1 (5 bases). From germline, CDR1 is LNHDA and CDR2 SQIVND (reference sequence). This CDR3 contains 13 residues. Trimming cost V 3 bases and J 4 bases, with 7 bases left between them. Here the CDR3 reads CASSIGGNQPQHF. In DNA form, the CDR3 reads TGTGCCAGTAGTATTGGGGGGAATCAGCCCCAGCATTTT.

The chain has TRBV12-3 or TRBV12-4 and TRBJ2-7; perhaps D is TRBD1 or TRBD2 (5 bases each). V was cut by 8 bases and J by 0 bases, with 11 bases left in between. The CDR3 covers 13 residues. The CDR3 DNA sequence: TGTGCCAGCGGACACCGGGACTCCTACGAGCAGTACTTC. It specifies CASGHRDSYEQYF.

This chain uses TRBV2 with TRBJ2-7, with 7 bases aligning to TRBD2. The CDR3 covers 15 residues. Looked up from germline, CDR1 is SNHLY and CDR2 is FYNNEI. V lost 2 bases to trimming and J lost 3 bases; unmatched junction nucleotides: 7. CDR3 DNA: TGTGCCAGCAGTGAATTGGAGCGGGACCGCTACGAGCAGTACTTC. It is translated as CASSELERDRYEQYF.

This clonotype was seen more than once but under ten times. The CDR3 loop reads CASSTNGLEAFF. In nucleotides, the CDR3 is TGTGCCAGTAGCACTAACGGGCTTGAAGCTTTCTTT. The chain employs TRBV19 and TRBJ1-1; no reliable D call. The CDR3 consists of 12 residues. The V end lost 6 bases, the J end lost 7 bases, and 12 bases lay between the germline ends. The germline V gene encodes CDR1 LNHDA and CDR2 SQIVND (reference sequence).

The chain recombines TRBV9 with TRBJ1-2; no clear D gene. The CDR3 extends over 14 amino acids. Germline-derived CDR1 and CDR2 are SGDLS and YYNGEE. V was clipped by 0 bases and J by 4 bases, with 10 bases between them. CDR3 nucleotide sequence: TGTGCCAGCAGCGTAGCGAACACCGTCTATGGCTACACCTTC. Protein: CASSVANTVYGYTF.

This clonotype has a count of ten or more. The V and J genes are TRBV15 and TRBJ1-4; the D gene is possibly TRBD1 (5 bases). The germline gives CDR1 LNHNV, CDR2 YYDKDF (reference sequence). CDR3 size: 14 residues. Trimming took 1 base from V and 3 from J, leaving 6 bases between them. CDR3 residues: CATSRVGPNEKLFF. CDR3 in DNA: TGTGCCACCAGCAGAGTGGGACCTAATGAAAAACTGTTTTTT.

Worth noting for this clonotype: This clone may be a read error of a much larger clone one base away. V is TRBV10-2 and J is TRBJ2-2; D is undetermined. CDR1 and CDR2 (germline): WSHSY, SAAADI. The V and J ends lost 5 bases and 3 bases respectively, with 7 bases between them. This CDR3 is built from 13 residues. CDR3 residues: CASSSHYTGELFF. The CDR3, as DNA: TGCGCCAGCAGTAGTCACTACACCGGGGAGCTGTTTTTT.

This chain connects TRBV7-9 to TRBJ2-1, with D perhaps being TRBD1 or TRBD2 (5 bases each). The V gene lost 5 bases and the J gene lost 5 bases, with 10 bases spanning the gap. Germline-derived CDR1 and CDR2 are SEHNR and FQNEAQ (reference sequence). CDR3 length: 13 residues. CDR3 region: CASSPGANNEQFF. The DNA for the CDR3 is TGTGCCAGCAGCCCCGGGGCAAACAATGAGCAGTTCTTC.

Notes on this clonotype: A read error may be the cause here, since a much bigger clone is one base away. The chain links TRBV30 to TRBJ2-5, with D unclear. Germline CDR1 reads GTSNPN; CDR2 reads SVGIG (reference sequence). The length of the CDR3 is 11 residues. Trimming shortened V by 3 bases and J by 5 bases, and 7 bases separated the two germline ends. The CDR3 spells CAWRLGETQYF. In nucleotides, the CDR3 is TGTGCCTGGAGATTAGGGGAGACCCAGTACTTC.

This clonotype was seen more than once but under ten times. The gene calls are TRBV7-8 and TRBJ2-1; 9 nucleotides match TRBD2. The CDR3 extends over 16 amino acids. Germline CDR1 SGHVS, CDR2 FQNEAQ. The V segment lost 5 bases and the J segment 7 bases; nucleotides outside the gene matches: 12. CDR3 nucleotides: TGTGCCAGCAGCGCTCGCCTGGGGCGGGGGGGGAATGAGCAGTTCTTC. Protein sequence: CASSARLGRGGNEQFF. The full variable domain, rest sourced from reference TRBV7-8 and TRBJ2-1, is GAGVSQSPRYKVAKRGQDVALRCDPISGHVSLFWYQQALGQGPEFLTYFQNEAQLDKSGLPSDRFFAERPEGSVSTLKIQRTQQEDSAVYLCASSARLGRGGNEQFFGPGTRLTVL.

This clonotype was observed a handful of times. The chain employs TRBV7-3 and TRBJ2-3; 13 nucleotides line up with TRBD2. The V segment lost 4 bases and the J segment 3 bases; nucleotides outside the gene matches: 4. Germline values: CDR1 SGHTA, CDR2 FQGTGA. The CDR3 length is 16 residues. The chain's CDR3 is CASSSGLAGVTDTQYF. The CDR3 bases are TGTGCCAGCAGCTCCGGACTAGCGGGAGTTACAGATACGCAGTATTTT.

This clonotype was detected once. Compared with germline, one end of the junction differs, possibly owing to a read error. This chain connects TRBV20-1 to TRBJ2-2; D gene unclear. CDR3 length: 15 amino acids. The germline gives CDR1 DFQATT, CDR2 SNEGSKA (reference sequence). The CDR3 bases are TGCAGTGCTAGAGACCCTAAGGGAAACACCTGGGAGCTGTTTTTT. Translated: CSARDPKGNTWELFF.

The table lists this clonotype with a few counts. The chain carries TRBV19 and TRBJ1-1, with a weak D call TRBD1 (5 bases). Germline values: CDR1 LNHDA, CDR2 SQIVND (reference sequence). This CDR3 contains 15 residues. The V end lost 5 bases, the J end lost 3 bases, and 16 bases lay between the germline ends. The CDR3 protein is CASSYDSGIYTEAFF. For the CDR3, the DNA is TGTGCCAGTAGTTATGACTCAGGGATCTACACTGAAGCTTTCTTT. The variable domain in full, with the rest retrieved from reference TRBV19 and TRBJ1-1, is DGGITQSPKYLFRKEGQNVTLSCEQNLNHDAMYWYRQDPGQGLRLIYYSQIVNDFQKGDIAEGYSVSREKKESFPLTVTSAQKNPTAFYLCASSYDSGIYTEAFFGQGTRLTVV.

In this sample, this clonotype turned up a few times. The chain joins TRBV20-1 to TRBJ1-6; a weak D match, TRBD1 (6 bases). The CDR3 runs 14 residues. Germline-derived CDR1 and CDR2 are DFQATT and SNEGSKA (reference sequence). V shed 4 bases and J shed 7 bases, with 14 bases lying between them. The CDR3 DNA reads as TGCAGTGCTACCTCCGGGACAAGGAATTCACCCCTCCACTTT. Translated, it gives CSATSGTRNSPLHF.

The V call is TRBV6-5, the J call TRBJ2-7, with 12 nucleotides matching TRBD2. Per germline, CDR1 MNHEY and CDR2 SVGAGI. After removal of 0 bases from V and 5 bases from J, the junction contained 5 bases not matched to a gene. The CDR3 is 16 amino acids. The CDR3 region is CASSYSTSGSPNEQYF. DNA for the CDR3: TGTGCCAGCAGTTACTCGACTAGCGGGAGTCCCAACGAGCAGTACTTC.

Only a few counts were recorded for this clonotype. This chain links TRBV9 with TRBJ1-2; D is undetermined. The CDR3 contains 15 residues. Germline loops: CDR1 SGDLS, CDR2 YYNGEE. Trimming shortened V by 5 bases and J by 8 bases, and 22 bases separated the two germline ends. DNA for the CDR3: TGTGCCAGCAGTGCGGACGGCACGGAAGTTTGGGGCTACACCTTC. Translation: CASSADGTEVWGYTF.

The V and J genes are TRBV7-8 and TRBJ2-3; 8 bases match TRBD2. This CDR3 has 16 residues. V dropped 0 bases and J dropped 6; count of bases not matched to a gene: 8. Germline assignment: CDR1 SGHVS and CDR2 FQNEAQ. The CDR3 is CASSLAGGLGPDTQYF. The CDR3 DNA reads TGTGCCAGCAGCTTAGCGGGGGGACTAGGTCCGGATACGCAGTATTTT.